These 15 T cell receptor beta chains originate from one sample sequenced in a study of T cell clones after liver transplantation. Libraries were prepared by immunoSEQ multiplex PCR; TCRdb keeps only in-frame clonotypes and omits some of them. This table has tens of thousands of clones, roughly 80% appearing once. The sample here was CD8+ T cells from blood, taken approximately 54 months after liver transplant. Receptors were obtained from a human patient who received a liver transplant. Part of the T cell pool may stem from the graft donor.

In its sample, this clone was seen once. The chain links TRBV4-1 to TRBJ2-7; no reliable D call. Trimming pared 1 base from V and 6 bases from J, leaving 13 bases between. CDR3 length: 14 amino acids. The germline CDR1 and CDR2 sequences are MGHRA and YSYEKL. CDR3 DNA: TGCGCCAGCAGCCAAGCTCCCTTATCGGGCGAGCAGTACTTC. This gives the protein CASSQAPLSGEQYF.

This clone is a singleton in its sample. The J gene is TRBJ2-7, the V gene TRBV6-4, with D perhaps TRBD1 (6 bases). Deletions cut 8 bases from V and 1 base from J, with 18 bases between. This CDR3 region has 15 residues. Germline lookup yields CDR1 MRHNA and CDR2 SNTAGT. In DNA form, the CDR3 reads TGTGCCAGCCCCAGGGGACGCCATACTTCCTACGAGCAGTACTTC. This translates into CASPRGRHTSYEQYF.

As regards this clone: The junction does not match germline at one end; this may be a read error. The gene calls are TRBV7-2 and TRBJ2-2; 10 bases are shared with TRBD1. Germline CDR1 reads SGHTA; CDR2 reads FQGNSA. The CDR3 runs 17 residues. The CDR3 here is CASSPPGTGEYTGELFF. DNA of the CDR3: TGTGCCAGCAGCCCCCCCGGGACAGGGGAGTACACGGGGGAGCTGTTTTTT.

This clone was counted between two and nine times. The rearrangement uses TRBV19 and TRBJ2-7; 10 bases agree with TRBD1. The CDR3 is made up of 14 amino acids. CDR1 is LNHDA, CDR2 SQIVND, per germline (reference sequence). Losses at the gene ends were 6 bases for V and 4 bases for J; bases not matched to a gene: 6. The CDR3 here is CASSAGQGGYEQYF. CDR3 sequence (DNA): TGTGCCAGTAGCGCCGGACAGGGGGGATACGAGCAGTACTTC.

The chain links TRBV7-9 to TRBJ2-7; D ambiguous. CDR1 SEHNR and CDR2 FQNEAQ come from the germline V gene (reference sequence). This CDR3 has 15 amino acids. V was pared by 5 bases and J by 5 bases, with 19 bases between. CDR3 bases: TGTGCCAGCAGCCCCTCGGCTTGGGCCCCCAACGAGCAGTACTTC. Translated, it gives CASSPSAWAPNEQYF.

This clone was observed a single time. The chain carries TRBV4-1 and TRBJ1-1; D remains ambiguous. The V gene lost 1 base and the J gene lost 3 bases, with 9 bases spanning the gap. The CDR3 spans 14 residues. The germline gives CDR1 MGHRA, CDR2 YSYEKL. The CDR3 bases are TGCGCCAGCAGCCAAGTGGGTATGGACACTGAAGCTTTCTTT. Translation gives CASSQVGMDTEAFF.

The V gene is TRBV30, the J gene TRBJ2-1; 9 bases are a match to TRBD2. Germline CDR1 reads GTSNPN; CDR2 reads SVGIG (reference sequence). The CDR3 extends over 16 amino acids. J lost 4 bases, V lost 0 bases, and 7 bases had no gene match. The CDR3 is CAWSVTAGGRYNEQFF. The CDR3 DNA reads TGTGCCTGGAGTGTTACGGCGGGGGGGCGGTACAATGAGCAGTTCTTC.

The gene calls are TRBV4-1 and TRBJ1-1; D is undetermined. The CDR3 consists of 14 residues. Germline CDR1 and CDR2: MGHRA and YSYEKL. Trimming took 1 base from V and 6 from J, leaving 12 bases between them. CDR3 in DNA: TGCGCCAGCAGCCAAGCCTCTCGCGGGCCTGAAGCTTTCTTT. Encoded protein: CASSQASRGPEAFF.

This clone came up once. The rearrangement joins TRBV7-9 to TRBJ2-2, with D tentatively TRBD1 (6 bases). The CDR3 spans 17 residues. The V gene's germline CDR1 is SEHNR and CDR2 FQNEAQ (reference sequence). The V end was cut by 1 base, the J end by 4 bases, with 16 bases between. The CDR3 DNA follows: TGTGCCAGCAGCTTAGTAGGGGCAGGGGTACGCACCGGGGAGCTGTTTTTT. It yields the protein CASSLVGAGVRTGELFF.

The chain links TRBV19 to TRBJ2-3; 10 bases agree with TRBD2. This CDR3 has 15 residues. In germline, CDR1 is LNHDA, CDR2 SQIVND (reference sequence). V was pared by 5 bases and J by 1 base, with 3 bases of the junction left unmatched. CDR3 bases: TGTGCCAGTAGTCCCCTAGCGGGAGGCACAGATACGCAGTATTTT. Translated, it gives CASSPLAGGTDTQYF.

Only one count was recorded for this clone. The rearrangement links TRBV29-1 to TRBJ1-1; perhaps TRBD1 as D (6 bases). This CDR3 region has 12 residues. The V end was cut by 7 bases, the J end by 7 bases, with 16 bases between. Per the germline V gene, CDR1 is SQVTM and CDR2 is ANQGSEA. The CDR3 spells CSAGPGGGEAFF. In DNA, the CDR3 is TGCAGCGCGGGGCCGGGGGGCGGTGAAGCTTTCTTT. Full variable domain (rest looked up from reference TRBV29-1 and TRBJ1-1): SAVISQKPSRDICQRGTSLTIQCQVDSQVTMMFWYRQQPGQSLTLIATANQGSEATYESGFVIDKFPISRPNLTFSTLTVSNMSPEDSSIYLCSAGPGGGEAFFGQGTRLTVV.

This clone was found once. The J gene is TRBJ2-7, the V gene TRBV4-2; no definite D call. The CDR3 runs to 13 residues. Germline assignment: CDR1 LGHNA and CDR2 YNFKEQ. V was shortened by 1 base and J by 5 bases, with 9 bases between the two germline ends. This chain's CDR3 is CASSQVYLDEQYF. For the CDR3, the DNA is TGTGCCAGCAGCCAAGTTTATCTTGACGAGCAGTACTTC.

This chain uses TRBV6-1 with TRBJ1-5; maybe TRBD1 (5 bases). V was cut by 3 bases and J by 6 bases, with 9 bases left in between. The CDR3 loop spans 13 amino acids. CDR1 MNHNS and CDR2 SASEGT come from the germline V gene. The CDR3 DNA reads TGTGCCAGCAGTGATTCAGGGAGTCAGCCCCAGCATTTT. Protein product: CASSDSGSQPQHF.

The chain couples TRBV6-5 to TRBJ1-1; unclear D gene. CDR3 size: 16 residues. Germline V gives CDR1 MNHEY, CDR2 SVGAGI. Trimming cost V 2 bases and J 0 bases, with 13 bases left between them. The CDR3 DNA follows: TGTGCCAGCAGTTACCTCCCAGGAGAGCTGAACACTGAAGCTTTCTTT. Translated: CASSYLPGELNTEAFF.

CDR3 coding DNA: TGTGCCAGCACCTCTACCGGAAACACCATATATTTT. Its protein is CASTSTGNTIYF. The genes are TRBV5-6 and TRBJ1-3; D not certain. Trimming removed 6 bases at V and 4 bases at J, with 8 bases between. The CDR3 is 12 amino acids. Germline V gene data show CDR1 as SGHDT and CDR2 as YYEEEE.